Included here is one T cell receptor beta chain sequence, with context. The antigen is unknown. The data stem from a study of cytomegalovirus exposure and HLA in healthy donors. Findings of the study overall: Most of the CMV-associated TCR beta chains (in a later analysis) appeared to be HLA-restricted. High specificity and sensitivity for cytomegalovirus status were reported for the classifier.

Primers: 60 Vbeta forward and 13 Jbeta reverse. TCRdb keeps only in-frame clones here, not all; method: immunoSEQ multiplex PCR. Of 140,000 to 150,000 clones listed, roughly 68% are singletons. The ends were cut back, 1 base at V and 1 base at J, with 16 bases in the middle. The germline V gene has CDR1 SEHNR and CDR2 FQNEAQ (reference sequence). The CDR3 runs 17 residues. This TCR was sampled from a man aged 60 to 69 in good health and CMV-seronegative. Sequencing input: PBMCs. J is TRBJ2-5 and V is TRBV7-9; TRBD1 might be the D (5 bases). CDR3 sequence: CASSLEGFVSSQETQYF. The DNA for the CDR3 is TGTGCCAGCAGCTTAGAGGGGTTCGTTAGTTCCCAAGAGACCCAGTACTTC.